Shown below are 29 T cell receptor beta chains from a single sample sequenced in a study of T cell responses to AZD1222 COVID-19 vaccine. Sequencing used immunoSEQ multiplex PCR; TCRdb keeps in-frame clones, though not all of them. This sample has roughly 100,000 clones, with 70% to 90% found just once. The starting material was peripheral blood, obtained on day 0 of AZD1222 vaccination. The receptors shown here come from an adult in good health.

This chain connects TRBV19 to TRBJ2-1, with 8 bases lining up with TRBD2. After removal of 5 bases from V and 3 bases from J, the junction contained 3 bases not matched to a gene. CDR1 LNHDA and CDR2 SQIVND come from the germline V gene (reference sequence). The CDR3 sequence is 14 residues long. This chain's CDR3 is CASSSREGYNEQFF. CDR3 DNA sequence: TGTGCCAGTAGTTCACGGGAGGGCTACAATGAGCAGTTCTTC.

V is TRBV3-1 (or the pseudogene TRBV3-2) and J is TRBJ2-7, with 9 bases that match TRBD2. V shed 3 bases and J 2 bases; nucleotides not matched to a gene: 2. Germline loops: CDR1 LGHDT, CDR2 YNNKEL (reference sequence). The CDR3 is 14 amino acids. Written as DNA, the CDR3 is TGTGCCAGCAGCCAGCCTAGCGGGACCTACGAGCAGTACTTC. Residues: CASSQPSGTYEQYF.

The CDR3 DNA is TGCAGTGCTACGGAAGGACACGGTGCTTTCTTT. Encoded protein: CSATEGHGAFF. The rearrangement links TRBV20-1 to TRBJ1-1; D possibly corresponds to TRBD1 (5 bases). V was clipped by 4 bases and J by 11 bases, with 14 bases between them. Germline V CDR1 and CDR2: DFQATT, SNEGSKA (reference sequence). The CDR3 totals 11 residues.

CDR3 nucleotide sequence: TGTGCCACCAGTGACCCCGGGACAGGGGGTGGCTACGAGCAGTACTTC. Translated, it gives CATSDPGTGGGYEQYF. The chain has TRBV24-1 and TRBJ2-7; 11 bases are shared with TRBD1. Germline CDR1 reads KGHDR; CDR2 reads SFDVKD. The CDR3 has 16 amino acids. The V and J ends lost 4 bases and 3 bases, in that order; junction bases with no gene match: 7.

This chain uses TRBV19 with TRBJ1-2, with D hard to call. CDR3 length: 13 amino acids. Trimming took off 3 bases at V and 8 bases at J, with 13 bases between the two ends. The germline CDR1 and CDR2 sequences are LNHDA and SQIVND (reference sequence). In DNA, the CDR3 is TGTGCCAGTAGTATGGACGACCTGGGGGGCTACACCTTC. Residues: CASSMDDLGGYTF. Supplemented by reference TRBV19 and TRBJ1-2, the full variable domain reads DGGITQSPKYLFRKEGQNVTLSCEQNLNHDAMYWYRQDPGQGLRLIYYSQIVNDFQKGDIAEGYSVSREKKESFPLTVTSAQKNPTAFYLCASSMDDLGGYTFGSGTRLTVV.

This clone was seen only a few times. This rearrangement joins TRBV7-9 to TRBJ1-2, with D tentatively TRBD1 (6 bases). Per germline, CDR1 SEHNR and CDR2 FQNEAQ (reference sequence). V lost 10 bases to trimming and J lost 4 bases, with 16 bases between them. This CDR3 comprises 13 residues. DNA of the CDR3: TGTGCCACCCTCACGAGGGACACCTATGGCTACACCTTC. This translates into CATLTRDTYGYTF.

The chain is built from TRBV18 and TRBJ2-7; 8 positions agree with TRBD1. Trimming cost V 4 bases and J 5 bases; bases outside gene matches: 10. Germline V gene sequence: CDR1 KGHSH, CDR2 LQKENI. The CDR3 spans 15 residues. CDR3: CASSLFDRGKDEQYF. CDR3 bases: TGTGCCAGCTCACTGTTCGACAGGGGTAAAGACGAGCAGTACTTC.

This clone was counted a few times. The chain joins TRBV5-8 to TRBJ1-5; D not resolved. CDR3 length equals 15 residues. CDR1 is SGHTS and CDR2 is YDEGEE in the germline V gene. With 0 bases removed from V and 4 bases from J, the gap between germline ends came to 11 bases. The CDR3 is CASSLGSVGNQPQHF. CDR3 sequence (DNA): TGTGCCAGCAGCTTGGGCAGTGTCGGGAATCAGCCCCAGCATTTT.

The CDR3 sequence: CASSDGTVPQAFF. The CDR3 nucleotides read TGTGCCAGCAGTGACGGGACGGTGCCCCAAGCTTTCTTT. J is TRBJ1-1 and V is TRBV6-1; a possible D gene is TRBD1 (5 bases). Germline CDR1 MNHNS, CDR2 SASEGT. This CDR3 spans 13 amino acids. V shed 3 bases and J shed 9 bases, with 14 bases lying between them.

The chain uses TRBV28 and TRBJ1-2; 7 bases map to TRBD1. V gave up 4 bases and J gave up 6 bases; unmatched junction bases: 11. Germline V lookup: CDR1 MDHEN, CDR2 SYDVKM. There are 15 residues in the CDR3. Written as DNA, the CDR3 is TGTGCCAGCAGTTCCTCCGGGACAGCCAGGAATGGCTACACCTTC. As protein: CASSSSGTARNGYTF.

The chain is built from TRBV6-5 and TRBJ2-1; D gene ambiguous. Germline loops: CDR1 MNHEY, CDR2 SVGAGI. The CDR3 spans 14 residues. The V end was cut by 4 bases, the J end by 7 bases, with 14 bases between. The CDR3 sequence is CASSSPPGKNEQFF. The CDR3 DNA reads TGTGCCAGCAGTTCACCTCCTGGCAAGAATGAGCAGTTCTTC.

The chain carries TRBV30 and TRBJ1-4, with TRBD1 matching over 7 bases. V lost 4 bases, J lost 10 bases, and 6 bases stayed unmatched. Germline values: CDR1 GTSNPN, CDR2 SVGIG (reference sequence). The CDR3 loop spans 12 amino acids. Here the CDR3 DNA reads TGTGCCTGGAACAGGGGAAGTGGAAAACTGTTTTTT. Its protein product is CAWNRGSGKLFF.

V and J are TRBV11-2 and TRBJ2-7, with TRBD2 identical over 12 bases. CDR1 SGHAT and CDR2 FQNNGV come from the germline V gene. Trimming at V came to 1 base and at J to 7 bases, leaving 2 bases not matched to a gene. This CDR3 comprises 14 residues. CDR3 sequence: CASSLVGLAGEQYF. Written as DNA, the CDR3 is TGTGCCAGCAGCTTAGTTGGACTAGCGGGAGAGCAGTACTTC.

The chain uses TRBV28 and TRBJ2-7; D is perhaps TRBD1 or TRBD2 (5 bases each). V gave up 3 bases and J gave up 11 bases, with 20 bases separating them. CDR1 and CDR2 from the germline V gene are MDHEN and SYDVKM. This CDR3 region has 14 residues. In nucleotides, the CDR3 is TGTGCCAGCAGTTTGGGGACGAGGCGACCCCCTGAGTACTTC. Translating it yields CASSLGTRRPPEYF.

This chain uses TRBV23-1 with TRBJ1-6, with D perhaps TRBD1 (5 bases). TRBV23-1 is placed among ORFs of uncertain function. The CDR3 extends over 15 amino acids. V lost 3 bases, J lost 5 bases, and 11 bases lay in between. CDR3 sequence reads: CASSQVGHHNSPLHF. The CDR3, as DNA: TGCGCCAGCAGTCAGGTTGGACATCATAATTCACCCCTCCACTTT.

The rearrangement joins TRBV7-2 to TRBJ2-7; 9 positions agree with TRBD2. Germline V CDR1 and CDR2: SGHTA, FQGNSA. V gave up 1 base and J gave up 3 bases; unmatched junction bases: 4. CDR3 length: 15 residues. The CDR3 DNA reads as TGTGCCAGCAGCTTAGTCCTAGCGGGGAGCTACGAGCAGTACTTC. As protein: CASSLVLAGSYEQYF. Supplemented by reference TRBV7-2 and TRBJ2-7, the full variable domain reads GAGVSQSPSNKVTEKGKDVELRCDPISGHTALYWYRQSLGQGLEFLIYFQGNSAPDKSGLPSDRFSAERTGGSVSTLTIQRTQQEDSAVYLCASSLVLAGSYEQYFGPGTRLTVT.

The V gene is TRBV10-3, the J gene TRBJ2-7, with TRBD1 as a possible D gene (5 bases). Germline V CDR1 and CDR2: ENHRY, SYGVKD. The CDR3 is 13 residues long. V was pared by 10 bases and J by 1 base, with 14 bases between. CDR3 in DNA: TGTGCCAGCACCCAAGGGGCTTCCTACGAGCAGTACTTC. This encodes CASTQGASYEQYF.

This chain's CDR3 is CASSLDQGGNSPLHF. The CDR3 DNA sequence: TGTGCCAGCAGCTTGGACCAGGGTGGTAATTCACCCCTCCACTTT. The rearrangement joins TRBV5-4 to TRBJ1-6, with a possible D match to TRBD1 (5 bases). This CDR3 spans 15 amino acids. Trimming left V 0 bases short and J 6 bases short, with 10 bases between. Germline loops: CDR1 SGHNT, CDR2 YYREEE (reference sequence).

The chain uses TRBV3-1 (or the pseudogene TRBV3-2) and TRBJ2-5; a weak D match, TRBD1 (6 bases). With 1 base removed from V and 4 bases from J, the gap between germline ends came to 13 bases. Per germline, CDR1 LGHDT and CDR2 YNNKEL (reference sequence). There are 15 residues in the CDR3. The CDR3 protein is CASSQVGQRPETQYF. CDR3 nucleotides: TGTGCCAGCAGCCAAGTAGGACAGCGCCCAGAGACCCAGTACTTC.

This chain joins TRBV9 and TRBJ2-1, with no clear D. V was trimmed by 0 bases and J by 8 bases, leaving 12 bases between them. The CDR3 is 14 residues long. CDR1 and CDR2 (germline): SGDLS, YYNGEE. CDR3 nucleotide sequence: TGTGCCAGCAGCGTAGCTACGGCCGGGTATGAGCAGTTCTTC. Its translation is CASSVATAGYEQFF.

CDR3 coding DNA: TGTGCCAGCAGCTGGGACACTGGCTACACCTTC. It encodes CASSWDTGYTF. This sequence joins TRBV28 and TRBJ1-2, with D possibly being TRBD1 (6 bases). The CDR3 has 11 amino acids. Germline assignment: CDR1 MDHEN and CDR2 SYDVKM. The ends were cut back, 6 bases at V and 7 bases at J, with 9 bases in the middle.

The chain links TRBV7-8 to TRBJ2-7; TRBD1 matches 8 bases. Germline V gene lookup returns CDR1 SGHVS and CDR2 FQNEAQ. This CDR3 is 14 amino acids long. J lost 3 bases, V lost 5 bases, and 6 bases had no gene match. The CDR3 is CASSPDRVFYEQYF. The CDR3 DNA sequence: TGTGCCAGCAGCCCGGACAGGGTATTCTACGAGCAGTACTTC.

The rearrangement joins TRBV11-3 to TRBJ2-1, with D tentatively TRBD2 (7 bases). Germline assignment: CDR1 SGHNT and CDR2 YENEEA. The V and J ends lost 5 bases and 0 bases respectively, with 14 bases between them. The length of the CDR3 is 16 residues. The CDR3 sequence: CASSLGGGSSYNEQFF. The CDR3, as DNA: TGTGCCAGCAGCCTAGGGGGGGGTAGCTCCTACAATGAGCAGTTCTTC.

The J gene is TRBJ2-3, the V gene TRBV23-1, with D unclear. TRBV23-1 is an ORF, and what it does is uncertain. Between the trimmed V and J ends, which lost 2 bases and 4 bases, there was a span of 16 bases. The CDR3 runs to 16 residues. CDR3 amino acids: CASSQGAKKVPDTQYF. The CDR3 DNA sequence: TGCGCCAGCAGTCAAGGCGCAAAAAAGGTCCCAGATACGCAGTATTTT.

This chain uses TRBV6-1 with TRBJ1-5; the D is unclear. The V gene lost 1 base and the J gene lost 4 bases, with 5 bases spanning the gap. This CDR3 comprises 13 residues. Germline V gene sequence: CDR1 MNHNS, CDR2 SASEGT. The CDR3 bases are TGTGCCAGCAGTGAAGGGCTAAATCAGCCCCAGCATTTT. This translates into CASSEGLNQPQHF.

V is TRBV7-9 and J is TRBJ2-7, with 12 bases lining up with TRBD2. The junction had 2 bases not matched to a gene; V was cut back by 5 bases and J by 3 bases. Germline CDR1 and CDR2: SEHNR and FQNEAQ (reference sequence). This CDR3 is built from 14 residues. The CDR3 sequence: CASSETSGGYEQYF. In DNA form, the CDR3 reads TGTGCCAGCAGCGAGACTAGCGGGGGCTACGAGCAGTACTTC.

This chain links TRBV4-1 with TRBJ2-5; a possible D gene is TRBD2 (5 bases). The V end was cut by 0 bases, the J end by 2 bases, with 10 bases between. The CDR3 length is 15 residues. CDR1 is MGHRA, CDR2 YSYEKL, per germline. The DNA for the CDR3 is TGCGCCAGCAGCCAAGATTCCCCGGGACAAGAGACCCAGTACTTC. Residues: CASSQDSPGQETQYF.

The CDR3, as DNA: TGCAGCGTTGAAGGGGGGGGCCAAGAGACCCAGTACTTC. It specifies CSVEGGGQETQYF. This chain joins TRBV29-1 and TRBJ2-5; 7 bases line up with TRBD2. Per the germline V gene, CDR1 is SQVTM and CDR2 is ANQGSEA. The CDR3 is 13 residues long. Unmatched junction bases numbered 0, after V lost 1 base and J lost 1 base.

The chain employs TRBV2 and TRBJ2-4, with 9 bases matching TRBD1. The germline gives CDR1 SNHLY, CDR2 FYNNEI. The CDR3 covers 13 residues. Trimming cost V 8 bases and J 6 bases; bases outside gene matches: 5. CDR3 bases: TGTGCCAGCGACGGGACAGGGAGAAACATTCAGTACTTC. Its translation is CASDGTGRNIQYF.